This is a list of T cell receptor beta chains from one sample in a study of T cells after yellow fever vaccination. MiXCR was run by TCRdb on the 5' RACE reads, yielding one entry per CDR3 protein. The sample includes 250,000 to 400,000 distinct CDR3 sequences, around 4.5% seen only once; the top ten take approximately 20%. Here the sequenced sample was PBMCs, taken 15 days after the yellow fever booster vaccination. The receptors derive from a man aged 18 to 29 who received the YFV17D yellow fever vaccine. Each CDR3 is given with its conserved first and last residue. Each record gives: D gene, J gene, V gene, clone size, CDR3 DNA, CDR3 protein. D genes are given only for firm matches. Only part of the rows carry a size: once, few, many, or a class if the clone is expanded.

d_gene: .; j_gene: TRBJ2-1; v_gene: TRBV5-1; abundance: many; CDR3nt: TGCGCCAGCAGTTTAGGGAGTTTGGGCAATGAGCAGTTCTTC; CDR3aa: CASSLGSLGNEQFF
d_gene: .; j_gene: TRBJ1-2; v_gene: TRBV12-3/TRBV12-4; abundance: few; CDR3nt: TGTGCCAGCAGTTTATTCGACAGGTCTAACTATGGCTACACCTTC; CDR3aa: CASSLFDRSNYGYTF
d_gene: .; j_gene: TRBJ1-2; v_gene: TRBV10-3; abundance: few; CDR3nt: TGTGCCATCAGCGATGGGGGAGAAGGCTATGGCTACACCTTC; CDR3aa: CAISDGGEGYGYTF
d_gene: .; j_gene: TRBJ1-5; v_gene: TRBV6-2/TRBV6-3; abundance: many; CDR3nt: TGTGCCAGCAGTTACCCACAGGTAGGGAATCAGCCCCAGCATTTT; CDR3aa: CASSYPQVGNQPQHF
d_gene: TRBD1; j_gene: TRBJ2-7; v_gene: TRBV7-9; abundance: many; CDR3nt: TGTGCCAGCAGCCAGGACAGGGGGATGAGGGAGCAGTACTTC; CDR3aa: CASSQDRGMREQYF
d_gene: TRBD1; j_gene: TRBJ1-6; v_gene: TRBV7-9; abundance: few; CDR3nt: TGTGCCAGCAGCTCTGACCCCCGACAGGGGGAGAATTCACCCCTCCACTTT; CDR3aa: CASSSDPRQGENSPLHF
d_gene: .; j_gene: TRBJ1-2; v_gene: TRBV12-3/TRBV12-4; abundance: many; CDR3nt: TGTGCCAGCAGTTTGCGTCACACCGGGGGCTACACCTTC; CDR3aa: CASSLRHTGGYTF
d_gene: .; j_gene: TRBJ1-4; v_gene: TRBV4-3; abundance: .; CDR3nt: TGCGCCAGCAGCCAAGTTCTGCGGAGGGAACGTGAAAAACTGTTTTTT; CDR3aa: CASSQVLRREREKLFF
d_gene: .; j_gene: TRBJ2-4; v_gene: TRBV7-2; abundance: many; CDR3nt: TGTGCCAGCAGCCCCCCGCTACAGGGAGCCAAAAACATTCAGTACTTC; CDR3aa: CASSPPLQGAKNIQYF
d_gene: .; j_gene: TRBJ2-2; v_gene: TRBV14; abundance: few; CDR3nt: TGTGCCAGCAGCCACTGGGACCGCCTGAACACCGGGGAGCTGTTTTTT; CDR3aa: CASSHWDRLNTGELFF
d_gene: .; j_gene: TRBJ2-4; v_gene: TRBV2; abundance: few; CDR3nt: TGTGCCAGCAGTGCGGGCTATCGCGGGGACATTCAGTACTTC; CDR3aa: CASSAGYRGDIQYF
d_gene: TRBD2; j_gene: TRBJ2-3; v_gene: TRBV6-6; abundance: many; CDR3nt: TGTGCCAGCAGAACGACTGAAGCGGGGTCCTTCGGCACAGATACGCAGTATTTT; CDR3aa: CASRTTEAGSFGTDTQYF
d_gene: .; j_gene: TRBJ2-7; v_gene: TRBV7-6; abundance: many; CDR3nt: TGTGCCAGCAGCTTAGGGCACAACTACGAGCAGTACTTC; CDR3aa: CASSLGHNYEQYF
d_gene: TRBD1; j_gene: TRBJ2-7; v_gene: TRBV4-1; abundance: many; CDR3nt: TGCGCCAGCAGCCAAATGGGGACAGGAGGTTACGAGCAGTACTTC; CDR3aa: CASSQMGTGGYEQYF
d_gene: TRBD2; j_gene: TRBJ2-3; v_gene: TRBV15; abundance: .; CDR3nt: TGTGCCACCAGCAGAGGGTCTGCGGGGGACCCCACAGATACGCAGTATTTT; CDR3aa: CATSRGSAGDPTDTQYF
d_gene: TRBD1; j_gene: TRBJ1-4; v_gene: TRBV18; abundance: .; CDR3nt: TGTGCCAGCTCACCACCCGGGACAGGCCTCTTCAATGAAAAACTGTTTTTT; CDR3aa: CASSPPGTGLFNEKLFF
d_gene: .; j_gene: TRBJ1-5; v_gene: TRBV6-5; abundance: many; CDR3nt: TGTGCCAGCCAGCAGGGAGGCAATCAGCCCCAGCATTTT; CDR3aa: CASQQGGNQPQHF
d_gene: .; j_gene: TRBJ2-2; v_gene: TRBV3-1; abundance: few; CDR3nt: TGTGCCAGCAGCCTCCCGGGGGGCCCGAACACCGGGGAGCTGATTTTT; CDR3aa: CASSLPGGPNTGELIF
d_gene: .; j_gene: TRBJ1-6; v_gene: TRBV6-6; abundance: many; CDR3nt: TGTGCCAGCAGTTACTCACGTGTCGGCTCCTATAATTCACCCCTCCACTTT; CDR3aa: CASSYSRVGSYNSPLHF
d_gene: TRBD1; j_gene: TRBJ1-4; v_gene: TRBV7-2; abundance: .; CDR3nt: TGTGCCAGCAGCTTAAGGGACAGAACCGTGGTAGGCGAAAAACTGTTTTTT; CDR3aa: CASSLRDRTVVGEKLFF
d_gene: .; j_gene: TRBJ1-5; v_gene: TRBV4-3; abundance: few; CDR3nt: TGCGCCAGCAGCCAAGCTGTGGATCAGCCCCAGCATTTT; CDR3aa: CASSQAVDQPQHF
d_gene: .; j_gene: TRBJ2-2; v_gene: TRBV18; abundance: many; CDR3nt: TGTGCCAGCTCACCACAAGAAACAACCAACACCGGGGAGCTGTTTTTT; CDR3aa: CASSPQETTNTGELFF
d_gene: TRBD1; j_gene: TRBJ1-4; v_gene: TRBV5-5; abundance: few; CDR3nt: TGTGCCAGCACCGTGGGAGGGGGCGAAAAACTGTTTTTT; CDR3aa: CASTVGGGEKLFF
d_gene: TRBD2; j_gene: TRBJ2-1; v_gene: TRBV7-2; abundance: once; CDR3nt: TGTGCCAGCAGCTTAGGGGTAGCGGGGGGGGAAAATGAGCAGTTCTTC; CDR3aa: CASSLGVAGGENEQFF
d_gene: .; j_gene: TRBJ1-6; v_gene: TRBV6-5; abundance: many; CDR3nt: TGTGCCAGCAGCGGACCGCAGACAGCCTCTAATTCACCCCTCCACTTT; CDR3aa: CASSGPQTASNSPLHF
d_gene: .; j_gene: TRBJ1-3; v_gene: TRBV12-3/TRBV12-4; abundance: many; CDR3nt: TGTGCCAGCAGTATTGACGGAGGCTCTGGAAACACCATATATTTT; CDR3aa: CASSIDGGSGNTIYF
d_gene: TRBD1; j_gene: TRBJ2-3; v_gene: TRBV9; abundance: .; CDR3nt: TGTGCCAGCAGCGTAGGTTCGACAGGGCCCACCCGCACAGATACGCAGTATTTT; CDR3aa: CASSVGSTGPTRTDTQYF
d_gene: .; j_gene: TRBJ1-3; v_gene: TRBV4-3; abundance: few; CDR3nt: TGCGCCAGCAGCCAAGATTTCCATGGAGCAGAGGGAAACACCATATATTTT; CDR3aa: CASSQDFHGAEGNTIYF
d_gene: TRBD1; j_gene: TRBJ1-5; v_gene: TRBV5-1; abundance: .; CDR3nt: TGCGCCAGCAGAACCGGGACAGGGAATAATCAGCCCCAGCATTTT; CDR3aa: CASRTGTGNNQPQHF
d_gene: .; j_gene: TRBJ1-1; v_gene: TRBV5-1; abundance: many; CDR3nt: TGCGCCAGCAAATTAGTGGGGAAGAACACTGAAGCTTTCTTT; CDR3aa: CASKLVGKNTEAFF
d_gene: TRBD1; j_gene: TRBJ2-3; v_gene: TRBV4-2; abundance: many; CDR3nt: TGTGCCAGCAGCCAAGATACAGGGGAAATCCGTAATACGCAGTATTTT; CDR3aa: CASSQDTGEIRNTQYF
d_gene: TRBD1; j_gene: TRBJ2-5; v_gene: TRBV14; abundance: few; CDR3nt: TGTGCCAGCAGCCAACCACAGGGGGCGGAAGAGACCCAGTACTTC; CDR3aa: CASSQPQGAEETQYF
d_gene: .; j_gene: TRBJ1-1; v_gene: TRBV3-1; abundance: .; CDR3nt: TGTGCCAGCAGTCCGACTCCACCCGACGGTAAAGCTTTCTTT; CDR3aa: CASSPTPPDGKAFF
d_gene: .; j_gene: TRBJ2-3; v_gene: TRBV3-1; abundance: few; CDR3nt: TGTGCCAGCAGCCAAGTCAACAGAGATACGCAGTATTTT; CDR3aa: CASSQVNRDTQYF
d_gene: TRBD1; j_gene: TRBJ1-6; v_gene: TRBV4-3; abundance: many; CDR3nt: TGCGCCAGCAGCCAAGAGCTGGGGACAGGGAATTCACCCCTCCACTTT; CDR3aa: CASSQELGTGNSPLHF
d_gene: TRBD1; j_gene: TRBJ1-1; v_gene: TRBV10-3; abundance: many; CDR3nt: TGTGCCATCAGTGAGGAGACAGGGGCTGAAGCTTTCTTT; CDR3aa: CAISEETGAEAFF
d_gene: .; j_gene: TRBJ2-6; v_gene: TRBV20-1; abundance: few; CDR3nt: TGCAGTGCTAGAGCCCTCTCTGGGGCCAACGTCCTGACTTTC; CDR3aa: CSARALSGANVLTF
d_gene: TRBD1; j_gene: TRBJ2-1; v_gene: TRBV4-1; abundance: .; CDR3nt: TGCGCCAGCAGCCAGAAGGGACAGGGGTCTGATGAGCAGTTCTTC; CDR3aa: CASSQKGQGSDEQFF
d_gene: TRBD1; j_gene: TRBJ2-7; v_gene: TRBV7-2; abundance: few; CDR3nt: TGTGCCAGCAGCTTACAGGGACAGGGGATTCACGAGCAGTACTTC; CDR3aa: CASSLQGQGIHEQYF
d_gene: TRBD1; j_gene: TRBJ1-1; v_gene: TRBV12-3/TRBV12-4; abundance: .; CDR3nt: TGTGCCAGCAGCACACAGGGGGTGGGCACTGAAGCTTTCTTT; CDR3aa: CASSTQGVGTEAFF
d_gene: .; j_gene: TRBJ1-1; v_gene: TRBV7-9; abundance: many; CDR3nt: TGTGCCAGCACTCAGGGGAACACTGAAGCTTTCTTT; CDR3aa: CASTQGNTEAFF
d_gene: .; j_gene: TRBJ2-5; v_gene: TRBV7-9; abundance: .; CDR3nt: TGTGCCAGGCCACCAAACCCGGGCAGGGGAGAGACCCAGTACTTC; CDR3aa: CARPPNPGRGETQYF
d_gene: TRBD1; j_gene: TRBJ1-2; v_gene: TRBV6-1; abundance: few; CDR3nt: TGTGCCAGCAGACACAGCCGGGACAGGCCGTCGGGTGGCTACACCTTC; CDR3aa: CASRHSRDRPSGGYTF
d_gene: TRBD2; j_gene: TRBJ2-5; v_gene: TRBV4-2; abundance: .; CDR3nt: TGTGCCAGCAGCCAAGATCTAGGTCGGGGGGAAGAGACCCAGTACTTC; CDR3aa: CASSQDLGRGEETQYF
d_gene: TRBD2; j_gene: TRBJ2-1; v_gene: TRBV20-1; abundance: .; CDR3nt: TGCAGTGCTAGTGCCCCAATCCGGGGGGGCGCGTACAATGAGCAGTTCTTC; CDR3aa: CSASAPIRGGAYNEQFF
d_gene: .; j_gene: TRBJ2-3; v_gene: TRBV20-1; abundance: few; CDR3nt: TGCAGTGCTAGCGTCACAGATACGCAGTATTTT; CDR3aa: CSASVTDTQYF
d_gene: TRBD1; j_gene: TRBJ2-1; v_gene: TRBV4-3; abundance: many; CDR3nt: TGCGCCAGCAGCCGAGGGACAGGGCTCGCCTACAATGAGCAGTTCTTC; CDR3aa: CASSRGTGLAYNEQFF
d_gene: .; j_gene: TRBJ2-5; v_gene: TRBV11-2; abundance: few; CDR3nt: TGTGCCAGCACCCCCCCGTCAGGGGAAGCCCAGTACTTC; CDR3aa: CASTPPSGEAQYF
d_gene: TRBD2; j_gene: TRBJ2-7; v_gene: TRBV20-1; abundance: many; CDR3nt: TGCAGTGCTAGAGATCGACTAGCGATGCGCGAGCAGTACTTC; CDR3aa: CSARDRLAMREQYF
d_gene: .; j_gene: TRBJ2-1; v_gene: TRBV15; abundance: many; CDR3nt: TGTGCCACCAGCAGCTGGGGGGCAGATGAGCAGTTCTTC; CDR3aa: CATSSWGADEQFF